This TCR beta chain was captured in a study of blood T cell repertoires in COVID-19. Study-level background: The United States, Italy and Spain supplied acute and convalescent COVID-19 samples.

CDR3 size: 14 residues. The V gene end was trimmed by 5 bases and the J gene end by 6 bases; junction bases not matched to a gene: 9. Germline CDR1 reads SQVTM; CDR2 reads ANQGSEA. Original processing notes: Estimation of nucleated cell counts was performed using reference gene primer amplification. Sequencing used immunoSEQ multiplex PCR; TCRdb keeps in-frame clones, though not all of them. That table furnishes V, J and clone size, whereas the DNA furnished D and trimming. The data contain approximately 60,000 clones, roughly four fifths of them singletons. Input material: peripheral blood. The chain combines TRBV29-1 with TRBJ2-7, with 11 bases lining up with TRBD2. The receptor's source is a woman aged 80 or over with acute or convalescent COVID-19. In DNA form, the CDR3 reads TGCAGCGTTACTACTAGCGGGAGAACCGTCGAGCAGTACTTC. Encoded protein: CSVTTSGRTVEQYF.